The 9 T cell receptor beta chains below come from one sample, sequenced in a study of brain T cells in children with intractable seizures listed by TCRdb under 2021. Libraries came from the immunoSEQ multiplex PCR assay. The source is immuneACCESS, and TCRdb retained only in-frame sequences with V and J called. Part of the clones is not carried over; for the studies checked, unresolved V genes explain less than half of this, and the remainder is unexplained. The sample yields about 2,500 clones; 84% were counted once. The ten largest clones represent about 10% of the sample. The time point tag for this specimen amounts to: resected brain tissue, or blood drawn just prior to surgery. The surgery cases with the highest brain T cell transcript signatures were chosen for TCR beta chain sequencing of brain tissue, and also of blood when blood was available. The input for sequencing was resected brain tissue, taken at surgery. The source of these receptors is a boy younger than two with hemimegalencephaly and intractable seizures.

The chain combines TRBV6-5 with TRBJ2-2; no definite D call. The V gene's germline CDR1 is MNHEY and CDR2 SVGAGI. The CDR3 is 15 residues long. The V end lost 2 bases, the J end lost 5 bases, and 12 bases lay between the germline ends. CDR3 in DNA: TGTGCCAGCAGTTACCTCCACACGGGTACCGGGGAGCTGTTTTTT. This gives the protein CASSYLHTGTGELFF.

The J gene is TRBJ1-5, the V gene TRBV4-2; no clear D. V was clipped by 3 bases and J by 1 base, with 16 bases between them. CDR3 length equals 17 residues. Germline CDR1 is LGHNA and CDR2 is YNFKEQ. CDR3 bases: TGTGCCAGCAGCCATGATTGGAGCATGGGGAGCAATCAGCCCCAGCATTTT. Translating gives CASSHDWSMGSNQPQHF.

DNA of the CDR3: TGCAGTGCTAGTAGGCTAGCGGGGGACACCGGGGAGCTGTTTTTT. Translated: CSASRLAGDTGELFF. V is TRBV20-1 and J is TRBJ2-2; TRBD2 aligns across 10 bases. Germline trimming cut 3 bases from V and 3 bases from J; bases unmatched to any gene: 4. Germline CDR1 reads DFQATT; CDR2 reads SNEGSKA (reference sequence). The CDR3 is 15 residues long.

The gene calls are TRBV7-9 and TRBJ2-7; unclear D gene. Germline CDR1 reads SEHNR; CDR2 reads FQNEAQ (reference sequence). Trimming took 3 bases from V and 2 from J, leaving 11 bases between them. This CDR3 has 14 residues. CDR3 sequence reads: CASSLLSGAYEQYF. For the CDR3, the DNA is TGTGCCAGCAGCTTGTTGTCAGGAGCCTACGAGCAGTACTTC. The variable domain in full, with the rest retrieved from reference TRBV7-9 and TRBJ2-7, is DTGVSQNPRHKITKRGQNVTFRCDPISEHNRLYWYRQTLGQGPEFLTYFQNEAQLEKSRLLSDRFSAERPKGSFSTLEIQRTEQGDSAMYLCASSLLSGAYEQYFGPGTRLTVT.

The V gene is TRBV27, the J gene TRBJ2-3; D ambiguous. Trimming cost V 3 bases and J 3 bases, with 13 bases left between them. The germline gives CDR1 MNHEY, CDR2 SMNVEV (reference sequence). CDR3 size: 15 residues. CDR3 nucleotides: TGTGCCAGCAGTTTGGGTGCGTTAGGTACAGATACGCAGTATTTT. This sequence encodes CASSLGALGTDTQYF.

V and J are TRBV29-1 and TRBJ1-1; weak D call: TRBD1 (5 bases). The V gene's germline CDR1 is SQVTM and CDR2 ANQGSEA. V shed 0 bases and J shed 0 bases, with 8 bases lying between them. CDR3 length: 14 residues. This CDR3 is CSVEDRGMNTEAFF. The CDR3 bases are TGCAGCGTTGAAGATCGGGGCATGAACACTGAAGCTTTCTTT.

A note on this clone: Compared with germline, one end of the junction differs, possibly owing to a read error. The chain couples TRBV11-3 to TRBJ1-3, with D tentatively TRBD1 (5 bases). The CDR3 loop spans 13 amino acids. In germline, CDR1 is SGHNT, CDR2 YENEEA. CDR3 in amino acids: CASSLDLGDTIYF. Written as DNA, the CDR3 is TGTGCCAGCAGCCTAGATTTGGGGGACACCATATATTTT.

In its sample, this clone was seen a few times. The chain combines TRBV28 with TRBJ1-3; D is uncertain. This CDR3 comprises 17 residues. Germline V gene data show CDR1 as MDHEN and CDR2 as SYDVKM. The V end was cut by 5 bases, the J end by 0 bases, with 17 bases between. The CDR3 DNA is TGTGCCAGCAGTCCCCCTTCGACGGGAAGCTCTGGAAACACCATATATTTT. It translates to CASSPPSTGSSGNTIYF.

The CDR3 loop reads CAKPHWARGNQPQHF. CDR3 nucleotides: TGTGCCAAACCTCATTGGGCCAGGGGCAATCAGCCCCAGCATTTT. The chain recombines TRBV6-5 with TRBJ1-5; TRBD1 is a possible D gene (5 bases). This CDR3 spans 15 amino acids. V lost 10 bases, J lost 2 bases, and 18 bases lay in between. The V gene's germline CDR1 is MNHEY and CDR2 SVGAGI.